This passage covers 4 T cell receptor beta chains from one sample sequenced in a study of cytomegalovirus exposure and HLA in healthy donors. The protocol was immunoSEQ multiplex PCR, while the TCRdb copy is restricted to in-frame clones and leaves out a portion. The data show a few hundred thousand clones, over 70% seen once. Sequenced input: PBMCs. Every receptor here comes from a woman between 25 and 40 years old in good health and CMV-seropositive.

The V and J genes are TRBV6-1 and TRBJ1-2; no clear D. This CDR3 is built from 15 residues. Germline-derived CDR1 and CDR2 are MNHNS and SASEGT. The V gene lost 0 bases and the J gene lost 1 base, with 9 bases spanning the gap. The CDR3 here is CASSEARRINYGYTF. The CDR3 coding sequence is TGTGCCAGCAGTGAAGCTCGACGGATTAACTATGGCTACACCTTC.

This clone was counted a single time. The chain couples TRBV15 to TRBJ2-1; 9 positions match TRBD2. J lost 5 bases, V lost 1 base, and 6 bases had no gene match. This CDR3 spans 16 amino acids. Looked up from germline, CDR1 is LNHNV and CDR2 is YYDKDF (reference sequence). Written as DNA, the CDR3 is TGTGCCACCAGCAGAGCGCGGACTAGCGACGACAATGAGCAGTTCTTC. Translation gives CATSRARTSDDNEQFF. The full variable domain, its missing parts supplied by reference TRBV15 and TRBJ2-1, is DAMVIQNPRYQVTQFGKPVTLSCSQTLNHNVMYWYQQKSSQAPKLLFHYYDKDFNNEADTPDNFQSRRPNTSFCFLDIRSPGLGDTAMYLCATSRARTSDDNEQFFGPGTRLTVL.

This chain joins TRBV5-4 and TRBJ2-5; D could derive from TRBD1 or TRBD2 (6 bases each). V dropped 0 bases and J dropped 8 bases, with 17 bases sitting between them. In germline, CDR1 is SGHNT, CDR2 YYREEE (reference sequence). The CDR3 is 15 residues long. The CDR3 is CASSLADGGGRTQYF. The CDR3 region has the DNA TGTGCCAGCAGCTTGGCGGACGGGGGCGGACGAACCCAGTACTTC.

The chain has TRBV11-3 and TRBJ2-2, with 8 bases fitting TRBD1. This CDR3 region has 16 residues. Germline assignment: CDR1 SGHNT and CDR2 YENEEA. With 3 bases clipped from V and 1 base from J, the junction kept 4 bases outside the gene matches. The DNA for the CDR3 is TGTGCCAGCAGCTTTATCGGGACAGGGAACACCGGGGAGCTGTTTTTT. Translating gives CASSFIGTGNTGELFF.